These 15 T cell receptor beta chains originate from one sample sequenced in a study of technical replicates of blood from several donors. Clones were sequenced by immunoSEQ multiplex PCR, and TCRdb holds only the in-frame ones, with some missing. This sample has 67,000 or so clones, with 95% found just once. Material: T cells isolated from PBMCs. All receptors come from a human donor in good health.

The chain has TRBV4-1 and TRBJ1-2; a weak D match, TRBD1 (5 bases). The CDR3 is 13 amino acids. Trimming shortened V by 4 bases and J by 9 bases, and 15 bases separated the two germline ends. The germline V gene has CDR1 MGHRA and CDR2 YSYEKL. The chain's CDR3 is CASSPEGGARYTF. The CDR3 DNA is TGCGCCAGCAGCCCCGAAGGAGGGGCTCGCTACACCTTC.

This clone has a single count. The rearrangement links TRBV4-1 to TRBJ2-7; 7 nucleotides agree with TRBD1. Germline trimming cut 1 base from V and 0 bases from J; bases unmatched to any gene: 6. CDR1 is MGHRA and CDR2 is YSYEKL in the germline V gene. The CDR3 extends over 16 amino acids. The CDR3 DNA sequence: TGCGCCAGCAGCCAAGTAGGGACAGCGGCCTCCTACGAGCAGTACTTC. This gives the protein CASSQVGTAASYEQYF.

The CDR3 nucleotides read TGTGCCTGGAGTGTATCCAGTACGTTCTTC. Protein sequence: CAWSVSSTFF. This rearrangement joins TRBV30 to TRBJ2-1, with unresolved D. The CDR3 extends over 10 amino acids. Germline loops: CDR1 GTSNPN, CDR2 SVGIG (reference sequence). V was shortened by 0 bases and J by 15 bases, with 9 bases between the two germline ends.

The V and J genes are TRBV9 and TRBJ1-2, with a weak D call TRBD1 (5 bases). This CDR3 is 20 amino acids long. The germline V gene encodes CDR1 SGDLS and CDR2 YYNGEE. V was trimmed by 4 bases and J by 6 bases, leaving 34 bases between them. The CDR3 is CASSPPPGGSGNHLRNGYTF. The CDR3 DNA reads TGTGCCAGCAGCCCGCCCCCCGGGGGATCGGGTAATCATCTTAGGAATGGCTACACCTTC.

The rearrangement joins TRBV4-1 to TRBJ1-1; D may be TRBD1 (5 bases). Deletions cut 4 bases from V and 4 bases from J, with 10 bases between. The CDR3 totals 13 residues. Germline V lookup: CDR1 MGHRA, CDR2 YSYEKL. The CDR3 sequence is CASSPHGGTEAFF. The CDR3 DNA follows: TGCGCCAGCAGCCCCCACGGGGGCACTGAAGCTTTCTTT.

The chain carries TRBV29-1 and TRBJ1-1; 10 positions match TRBD1. This CDR3 has 15 residues. From germline, CDR1 is SQVTM and CDR2 ANQGSEA. J was trimmed by 4 bases and V by 7 bases; bases with no gene match: 12. The DNA for the CDR3 is TGCAGCGCATGCATATGGACAGGGGGAGCCACTGAAGCTTTCTTT. Its translation: CSACIWTGGATEAFF.

This clone turned up a few times. The chain has TRBV6-1 and TRBJ1-6, with 9 bases identical to TRBD1. Looked up from germline, CDR1 is MNHNS and CDR2 is SASEGT. The V gene end was trimmed by 6 bases and the J gene end by 10 bases; junction bases not matched to a gene: 10. The CDR3 is 15 amino acids. The CDR3 reads CASSDRDRDLSPLHF. CDR3 nucleotides: TGTGCCAGCAGCGATAGGGACAGGGATTTATCACCCCTCCACTTT.

The chain combines TRBV11-2 with TRBJ1-2, with 8 positions matching TRBD1. CDR3 length equals 18 residues. Trimming took 6 bases from V and 5 from J; bases not matched to a gene: 20. Germline CDR1 is SGHAT and CDR2 is FQNNGV. The CDR3 DNA follows: TGTGCCAGCAGTAACTTATTGGACAGGGTGGGGAGGGCTTATGGCTACACCTTC. Translating gives CASSNLLDRVGRAYGYTF.

This clone has a single count. The CDR3 DNA sequence: TGCGCCAGCAGCTTGGACGGGACAGGTCCCGAAGCTTTCTTT. Protein sequence: CASSLDGTGPEAFF. The chain employs TRBV5-1 and TRBJ1-1, with 8 bases lining up with TRBD1. J gave up 8 bases and V 0 bases, and 6 bases lay outside the gene matches. Germline CDR1 SGHRS, CDR2 YFSETQ. The CDR3 has 14 residues.

This clone was recorded once. This sequence joins TRBV13 and TRBJ2-1, with a weak D call TRBD2 (5 bases). The CDR3 runs to 14 residues. Germline CDR1 PRHDT, CDR2 FYEKMQ (reference sequence). V was clipped by 7 bases and J by 4 bases, with 14 bases between them. CDR3 bases: TGTGCCAGCACCTGGGGAGTACCGTACAATGAGCAGTTCTTC. Its protein is CASTWGVPYNEQFF. Looking up the rest from reference TRBV13 and TRBJ2-1 gives the full variable domain: AAGVIQSPRHLIKEKRETATLKCYPIPRHDTVYWYQQGPGQDPQFLISFYEKMQSDKGSIPDRFSAQQFSDYHSELNMSSLELGDSALYFCASTWGVPYNEQFFGPGTRLTVL.

This rearrangement joins TRBV28 to TRBJ2-2; 7 bases line up with TRBD2. The CDR3 covers 16 residues. The germline gives CDR1 MDHEN, CDR2 SYDVKM. With 2 bases clipped from V and 3 bases from J, the junction kept 6 bases outside the gene matches. The CDR3 DNA reads as TGTGCCAGCAGTTTAGCGGGAGAACGGGACACCGGGGAGCTGTTTTTT. Amino acids: CASSLAGERDTGELFF.

Turning to this clone: At one boundary the junction diverges from the germline segment, which might be a read error. This rearrangement joins TRBV13 to TRBJ2-3; no firm D call. This CDR3 region has 14 residues. Germline CDR1 PRHDT, CDR2 FYEKMQ (reference sequence). CDR3 sequence reads: CASSFVLGTDMQYF. In DNA form, the CDR3 reads TGTGCCAGCAGCTTCGTTTTGGGCACAGATATGCAGTATTTT.

CDR3 region: CASSLVGAQDTQYF. The CDR3 DNA sequence: TGTGCCAGCAGCTTAGTTGGGGCGCAAGATACGCAGTATTTT. This chain connects TRBV11-2 to TRBJ2-3, with D maybe TRBD1 (5 bases). Trimming removed 1 base from V and 5 bases from J, with 10 bases in between. CDR3 length: 14 amino acids. Germline V lookup: CDR1 SGHAT, CDR2 FQNNGV.

The chain links TRBV5-4 to TRBJ2-1; 7 nucleotides align to TRBD2. J lost 4 bases, V lost 9 bases, and 10 bases had no gene match. Germline CDR1 and CDR2: SGHNT and YYREEE (reference sequence). The CDR3 is 14 amino acids. CDR3 amino acids: CATAREREYNEQFF. As DNA, the CDR3 is TGTGCCACCGCAAGGGAGCGGGAATACAATGAGCAGTTCTTC.

This chain uses TRBV4-1 with TRBJ1-1; D may be TRBD1 (5 bases). CDR1 is MGHRA, CDR2 YSYEKL, per germline. The CDR3 runs to 14 residues. V lost 1 base, J lost 8 bases, and 14 bases lay in between. The CDR3 protein is CASSQVLTGDEAFF. For the CDR3, the DNA is TGCGCCAGCAGCCAAGTATTAACAGGAGACGAAGCTTTCTTT.